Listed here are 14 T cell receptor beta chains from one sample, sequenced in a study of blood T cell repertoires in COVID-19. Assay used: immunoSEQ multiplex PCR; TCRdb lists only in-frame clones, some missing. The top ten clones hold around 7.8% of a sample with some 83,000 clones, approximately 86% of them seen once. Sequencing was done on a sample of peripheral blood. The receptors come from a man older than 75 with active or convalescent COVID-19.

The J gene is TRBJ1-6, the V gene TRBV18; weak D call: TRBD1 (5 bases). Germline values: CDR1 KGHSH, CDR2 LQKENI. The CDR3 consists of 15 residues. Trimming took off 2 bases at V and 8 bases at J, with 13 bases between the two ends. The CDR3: CASSPGQPGDSPLHF. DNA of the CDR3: TGTGCCAGCTCACCAGGTCAGCCGGGGGATTCACCCCTCCACTTT.

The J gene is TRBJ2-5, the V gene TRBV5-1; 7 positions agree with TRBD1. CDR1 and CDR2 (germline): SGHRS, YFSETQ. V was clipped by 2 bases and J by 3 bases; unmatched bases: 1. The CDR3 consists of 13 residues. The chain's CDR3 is CASSFQGEETQYF. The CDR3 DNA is TGCGCCAGCAGCTTCCAGGGGGAAGAGACCCAGTACTTC.

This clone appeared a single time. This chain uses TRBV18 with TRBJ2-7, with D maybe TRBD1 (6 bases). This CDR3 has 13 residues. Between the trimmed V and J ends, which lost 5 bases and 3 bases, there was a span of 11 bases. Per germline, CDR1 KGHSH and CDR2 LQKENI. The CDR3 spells CASSGGTHYEQYV. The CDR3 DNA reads TGTGCCAGCTCAGGTGGGACACACTACGAGCAGTACGTC.

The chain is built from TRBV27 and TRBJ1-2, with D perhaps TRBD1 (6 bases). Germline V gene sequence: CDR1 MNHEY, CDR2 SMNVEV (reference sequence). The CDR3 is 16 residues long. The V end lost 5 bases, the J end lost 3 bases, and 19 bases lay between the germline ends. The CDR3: CASSPTPQGPYYGYTF. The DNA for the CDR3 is TGTGCCAGCAGTCCGACTCCACAGGGACCCTACTATGGCTACACCTTC.

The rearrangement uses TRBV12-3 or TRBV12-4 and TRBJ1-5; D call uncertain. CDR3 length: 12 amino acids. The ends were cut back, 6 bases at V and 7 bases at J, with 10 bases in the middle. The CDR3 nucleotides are TGTGCCAGCAGCGACACCCGCCAGCCCCAGCATTTT. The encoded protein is CASSDTRQPQHF.

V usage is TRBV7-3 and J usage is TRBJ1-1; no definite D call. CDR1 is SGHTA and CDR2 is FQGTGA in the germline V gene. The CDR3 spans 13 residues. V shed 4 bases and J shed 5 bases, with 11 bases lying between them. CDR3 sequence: CASSSSSGTEAFF. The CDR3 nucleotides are TGTGCCAGCAGCTCTTCGTCGGGGACTGAAGCTTTCTTT.

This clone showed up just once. The CDR3 loop reads CASSGSGRLTDTQYF. Here the CDR3 DNA reads TGCGCCAGCAGTGGGTCAGGCAGACTCACAGATACGCAGTATTTT. The chain has TRBV10-1 and TRBJ2-3; the D is unclear. Germline V gene data show CDR1 as WNHNN and CDR2 as SYGVQD (reference sequence). The CDR3 loop spans 15 amino acids. V lost 4 bases and J 2 bases, leaving 13 bases between the germline ends.

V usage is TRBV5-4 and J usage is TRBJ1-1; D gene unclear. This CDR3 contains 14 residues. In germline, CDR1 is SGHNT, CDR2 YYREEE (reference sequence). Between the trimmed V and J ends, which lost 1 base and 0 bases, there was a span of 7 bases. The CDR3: CASSLSVLNTEAFF. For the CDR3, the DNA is TGTGCCAGCAGCTTGTCAGTGTTGAACACTGAAGCTTTCTTT.

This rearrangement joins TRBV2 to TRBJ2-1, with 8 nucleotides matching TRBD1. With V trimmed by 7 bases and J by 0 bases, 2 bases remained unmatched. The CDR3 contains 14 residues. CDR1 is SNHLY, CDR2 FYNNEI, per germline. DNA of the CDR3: TGTGCCAGCAAGGGACAGGACTCCTACAATGAGCAGTTCTTC. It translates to CASKGQDSYNEQFF.

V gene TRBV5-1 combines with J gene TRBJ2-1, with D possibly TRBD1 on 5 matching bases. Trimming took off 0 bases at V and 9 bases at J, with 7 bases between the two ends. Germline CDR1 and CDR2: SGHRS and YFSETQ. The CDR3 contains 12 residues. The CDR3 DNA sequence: TGCGCCAGCAGCTTGGTAGGGGCTGAGCAGTTCTTC. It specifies CASSLVGAEQFF.

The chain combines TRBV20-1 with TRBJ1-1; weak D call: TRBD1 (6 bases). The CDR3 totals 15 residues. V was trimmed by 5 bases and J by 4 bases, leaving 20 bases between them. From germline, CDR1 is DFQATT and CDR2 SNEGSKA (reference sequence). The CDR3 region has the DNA TGCAGTGCTGGTGAATTTACAGGGAGTCGCACTGAAGCTTTCTTT. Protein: CSAGEFTGSRTEAFF.

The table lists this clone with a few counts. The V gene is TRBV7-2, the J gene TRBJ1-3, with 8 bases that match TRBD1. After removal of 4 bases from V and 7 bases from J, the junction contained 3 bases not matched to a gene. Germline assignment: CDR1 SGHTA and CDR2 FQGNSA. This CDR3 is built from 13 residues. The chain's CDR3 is CASSSDRVNTIYF. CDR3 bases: TGTGCCAGCAGCTCGGACAGGGTGAACACCATATATTTT.

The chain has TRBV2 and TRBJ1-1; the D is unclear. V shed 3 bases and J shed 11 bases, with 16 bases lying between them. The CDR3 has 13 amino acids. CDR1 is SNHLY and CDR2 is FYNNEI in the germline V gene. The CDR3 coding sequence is TGTGCCAGCAGTGACTTGGTGAGGGTTTCCGCTTTCTTT. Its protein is CASSDLVRVSAFF.

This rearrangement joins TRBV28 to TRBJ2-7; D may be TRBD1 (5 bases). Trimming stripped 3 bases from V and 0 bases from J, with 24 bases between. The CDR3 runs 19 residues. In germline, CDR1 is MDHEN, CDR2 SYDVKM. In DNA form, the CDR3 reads TGTGCCAGCAGTTTCCCCAGCGTTGGGCAGGGTGGAAGCTCCTACGAGCAGTACGTC. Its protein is CASSFPSVGQGGSSYEQYV.